A single sample is the source of the 28 T cell receptor beta chains below, sequenced in a study of immune evolution from preneoplasia to lung adenocarcinoma (dated by TCRdb to the early 2020s). To prepare the library, the immunoSEQ multiplex PCR assay was applied. TCRdb re-hosts the immuneACCESS table, in-frame sequences only. Its copies lack some clones; in the studies checked, an unresolved V gene accounts for under half of them, and the cause for the rest is not known. The sample table holds some 7,800 clones, of which over 55% were seen once. 10% to 12% of the sample is in the top ten clones. The sample consisted of FFPE lung adenocarcinoma in situ tissue. Reading the label with the study, this specimen's cell subset or site is: preinvasive adenocarcinoma in situ (AIS). The source is an older donor with lung adenocarcinoma. Some clones in this sample may be carry-over from other donors' samples.

V gene TRBV6-1 combines with J gene TRBJ1-5, with 7 bases matching TRBD1. This CDR3 region has 15 residues. The germline CDR1 and CDR2 sequences are MNHNS and SASEGT. J gave up 5 bases and V 6 bases, and 10 bases lay outside the gene matches. The CDR3 DNA follows: TGTGCCAGCAGCCAAGGGGGCTGGGGGGATCAGCCCCAGCATTTT. It encodes CASSQGGWGDQPQHF.

This clone has more than one count but fewer than ten. J is TRBJ2-3 and V is TRBV10-1; D is undetermined. In germline, CDR1 is WNHNN, CDR2 SYGVQD (reference sequence). Trimming cost V 4 bases and J 6 bases, with 14 bases left between them. The CDR3 runs to 14 residues. In nucleotides, the CDR3 is TGCGCCAGCAGTGCAAGGATTGGGGTTGATACGCAGTATTTT. Its translation is CASSARIGVDTQYF.

This sequence joins TRBV10-3 and TRBJ2-1; TRBD2 matches at 9 bases. CDR3 length: 16 amino acids. Germline lookup yields CDR1 ENHRY and CDR2 SYGVKD. The ends lost 0 bases at V and 6 bases at J; junction bases unmatched: 6. The CDR3 DNA sequence: TGTGCCATCAGTGAGTCTAGCGGGGGAGAAGGCAATGAGCAGTTCTTC. This translates into CAISESSGGEGNEQFF.

This clone was seen only a few times. The chain is built from TRBV10-2 and TRBJ2-5; D unclear. Per the germline V gene, CDR1 is WSHSY and CDR2 is SAAADI. The germline V and J ends were trimmed by 6 bases and 5 bases, with 7 bases remaining between them. CDR3 length: 11 amino acids. The CDR3 DNA reads as TGCGCCAGCAGACTCAGTGAGACCCAGTACTTC. Translation gives CASRLSETQYF.

The V and J genes are TRBV25-1 and TRBJ2-7; 7 nucleotides match TRBD1. There are 13 residues in the CDR3. V dropped 3 bases and J dropped 5; count of bases not matched to a gene: 4. Germline CDR1 and CDR2: MGHDK and SYGVNS. CDR3 in amino acids: CASSDWTGNEQYF. The CDR3 bases are TGTGCCAGCAGTGATTGGACAGGTAACGAGCAGTACTTC.

The chain joins TRBV6-5 to TRBJ2-5, with TRBD1 matching over 7 bases. The end of the DNA fits TRBJ2-7 better, so the J call may be wrong. This CDR3 has 14 amino acids. Germline-derived CDR1 and CDR2 are MNHEY and SVGAGI. Here the CDR3 reads CASSFTGTAYEQYF. The CDR3 bases are TGTGCCAGCAGTTTTACCGGGACAGCCTACGAGCAGTACTTC.

This clone was seen only once. In DNA, the CDR3 is TGTGCCAGCTCAACCGACATGGGGGGAACTGGAAACACCATATATTTT. Encoded protein: CASSTDMGGTGNTIYF. The J gene is TRBJ1-3, the V gene TRBV18, with D tentatively TRBD1 (5 bases). The CDR3 consists of 16 residues. V was pared by 5 bases and J by 2 bases, with 16 bases between. The germline V gene has CDR1 KGHSH and CDR2 LQKENI.

This clone has a single count. The V gene is TRBV7-3, the J gene TRBJ1-6; 7 positions match TRBD1. Losses at the gene ends were 0 bases for V and 9 bases for J; bases not matched to a gene: 11. This CDR3 comprises 17 residues. Germline CDR1 and CDR2: SGHTA and FQGTGA. The CDR3 nucleotides are TGTGCCAGCAGCTTAACCGGCCCCCGGGACAGCGGTTCACCCCTCCACTTT. This translates into CASSLTGPRDSGSPLHF.

The rearrangement joins TRBV11-3 to TRBJ2-5, with 8 bases that match TRBD1. This CDR3 is built from 13 residues. CDR1 and CDR2 (germline): SGHNT, YENEEA. Trimming cost V 3 bases and J 5 bases; bases outside gene matches: 2. CDR3 amino acids: CASSFTGGETQYF. CDR3 coding DNA: TGTGCCAGCAGCTTCACAGGGGGGGAGACCCAGTACTTC. Filled out from reference TRBV11-3 and TRBJ2-5, the complete variable domain reads EAGVVQSPRYKIIEKKQPVAFWCNPISGHNTLYWYLQNLGQGPELLIRYENEEAVDDSQLPKDRFSAERLKGVDSTLKIQPAELGDSAVYLCASSFTGGETQYFGPGTRLLVL.

The chain has TRBV29-1 and TRBJ2-5; 8 nucleotides align to TRBD1. With V trimmed by 7 bases and J by 5 bases, 9 bases remained unmatched. Germline V gene lookup returns CDR1 SQVTM and CDR2 ANQGSEA. The CDR3 spans 13 residues. Here the CDR3 DNA reads TGCAGCGAGTCGGACAGGGCGGGGGAGACCCAGTACTTC. This sequence encodes CSESDRAGETQYF.

The chain couples TRBV29-1 to TRBJ1-2; 8 bases are a match to TRBD1. V dropped 3 bases and J dropped 8; count of bases not matched to a gene: 8. The germline V gene encodes CDR1 SQVTM and CDR2 ANQGSEA. The CDR3 covers 13 residues. The chain's CDR3 is CSVETGALKGYTF. The CDR3 coding sequence is TGCAGCGTTGAGACAGGGGCTCTGAAGGGCTACACCTTC.

This chain joins TRBV6-1 and TRBJ1-5; maybe TRBD1 (6 bases). V shed 3 bases and J shed 9 bases, with 15 bases lying between them. Germline-derived CDR1 and CDR2 are MNHNS and SASEGT. The CDR3 sequence is 14 residues long. DNA of the CDR3: TGTGCCAGCAGTGATAATTATCAGGGGCTGCCCCAGCATTTT. Translating gives CASSDNYQGLPQHF.

This sequence joins TRBV2 and TRBJ2-1; 7 bases line up with TRBD2. Trimming removed 0 bases from V and 0 bases from J; junction bases left unmatched: 11. The CDR3 length is 19 residues. Per germline, CDR1 SNHLY and CDR2 FYNNEI. The CDR3 spells CASSEARGGRSSSYNEQFF. The CDR3, as DNA: TGTGCCAGCAGTGAAGCGCGGGGAGGGAGGTCAAGCTCCTACAATGAGCAGTTCTTC.

V gene TRBV30 combines with J gene TRBJ2-5, with D uncertain. The CDR3 is made up of 14 amino acids. V lost 0 bases and J lost 1, with 9 bases in between. The germline gives CDR1 GTSNPN, CDR2 SVGIG (reference sequence). The CDR3 reads CAWSVSSVQETQYF. Here the CDR3 DNA reads TGTGCCTGGAGTGTTTCGAGCGTCCAAGAGACCCAGTACTTC.

The V gene is TRBV6-5, the J gene TRBJ2-7, with D tentatively TRBD1 (6 bases). V dropped 8 bases and J dropped 6 bases, with 17 bases sitting between them. CDR1 MNHEY and CDR2 SVGAGI come from the germline V gene. The CDR3 is 13 residues long. The CDR3 loop reads CASCWARGAEQYF. CDR3 DNA: TGTGCCAGCTGCTGGGCCAGGGGAGCCGAGCAGTACTTC.

J is TRBJ2-7 and V is TRBV4-1; D call uncertain. V shed 3 bases and J shed 4 bases, with 13 bases lying between them. This CDR3 is 14 amino acids long. Germline assignment: CDR1 MGHRA and CDR2 YSYEKL. The CDR3 spells CASSQSPEEYEQYF. The CDR3 bases are TGCGCCAGCAGCCAGAGCCCCGAGGAATACGAGCAGTACTTC.

The rearrangement joins TRBV7-2 to TRBJ2-5, with D possibly matching TRBD1 (5 bases). The germline V and J ends were trimmed by 5 bases and 5 bases, with 15 bases remaining between them. Germline V gene sequence: CDR1 SGHTA, CDR2 FQGNSA. CDR3 length: 14 residues. As DNA, the CDR3 is TGTGCCAGCAGCGACCGAAGGGGTCAGGAGACCCAGTACTTC. Amino acid sequence: CASSDRRGQETQYF.

This sequence joins TRBV11-3 and TRBJ2-1, with 8 bases lining up with TRBD2. CDR1 is SGHNT, CDR2 YENEEA, per germline. The J segment lost 0 bases and the V segment lost 0 bases, leaving 10 bases of the junction unmatched. The CDR3 totals 19 residues. DNA for the CDR3: TGTGCCAGCAGCTTAGATGAACCCACTAGCGGTCTCTCCTACAATGAGCAGTTCTTC. Translated: CASSLDEPTSGLSYNEQFF. The variable domain in full, completed from reference TRBV11-3 and TRBJ2-1, reads EAGVVQSPRYKIIEKKQPVAFWCNPISGHNTLYWYLQNLGQGPELLIRYENEEAVDDSQLPKDRFSAERLKGVDSTLKIQPAELGDSAVYLCASSLDEPTSGLSYNEQFFGPGTRLTVL.

This chain joins TRBV21-1 and TRBJ2-7; the table's D call TRBD1 went unverified against the DNA. TRBV21-1 is termed a pseudogene. This CDR3 has 17 amino acids. The chain's CDR3 is CASSKKGDRGPYYEQYF. CDR3 sequence (DNA): TGTGCCAGCAGCAAAAAGGGGGACAGGGGCCCCTACTACGAGCAGTACTTC.

CDR3 in DNA: TGCAGCGTTGCGACAGGGGGGGGATCCTACGAGCAGTACTTC. Residues: CSVATGGGSYEQYF. J is TRBJ2-7 and V is TRBV29-1; 9 bases line up with TRBD1. Germline CDR1 reads SQVTM; CDR2 reads ANQGSEA. The CDR3 covers 14 residues. After removal of 4 bases from V and 1 base from J, the junction contained 5 bases not matched to a gene.

The chain uses TRBV25-1 and TRBJ1-2, with D possibly TRBD1 on 5 matching bases. The germline gives CDR1 MGHDK, CDR2 SYGVNS. The CDR3 consists of 15 residues. V was trimmed by 1 base and J by 4 bases, leaving 13 bases between them. CDR3 residues: CASSESRQRPYGYTF. DNA of the CDR3: TGTGCCAGCAGTGAATCGAGACAGAGACCCTATGGCTACACCTTC.

The chain carries TRBV6-6 and TRBJ1-4; TRBD1 aligns across 11 bases. Germline lookup yields CDR1 MNHNY and CDR2 SVGAGI (reference sequence). Trimming took 6 bases from V and 8 from J; bases not matched to a gene: 2. The CDR3 runs to 13 residues. CDR3 nucleotides: TGTGCCAGCAGGGACAGGGGGCTGGAAAAACTGTTTTTT. Its translation: CASRDRGLEKLFF.

J is TRBJ1-1 and V is TRBV5-1; no reliable D call. CDR1 and CDR2 (germline): SGHRS, YFSETQ. The CDR3 length is 13 residues. V was trimmed by 1 base and J by 1 base, leaving 5 bases between them. The CDR3 region is CASSLRENTEAFF. CDR3 sequence (DNA): TGCGCCAGCAGCTTGAGGGAGAACACTGAAGCTTTCTTT.

The chain has TRBV6-4 and TRBJ1-6; D may be TRBD1 (6 bases). Trimming took off 10 bases at V and 6 bases at J, with 13 bases between the two ends. Germline lookup yields CDR1 MRHNA and CDR2 SNTAGT. The CDR3 contains 13 residues. The CDR3 region is CATGEDSNSPLHF. CDR3 sequence (DNA): TGTGCCACAGGGGAGGACAGTAATTCACCCCTCCACTTT.

The chain is built from TRBV5-1 and TRBJ1-2, with D hard to call. V dropped 2 bases and J dropped 4 bases, with 15 bases sitting between them. The CDR3 extends over 15 amino acids. Germline V lookup: CDR1 SGHRS, CDR2 YFSETQ. As DNA, the CDR3 is TGCGCCAGCAGCTTCTCAGCCGAGGACCCCTATGGCTACACCTTC. It specifies CASSFSAEDPYGYTF.

The chain recombines TRBV30 with TRBJ2-7; 9 bases line up with TRBD1. The CDR3 loop spans 17 amino acids. The germline V gene encodes CDR1 GTSNPN and CDR2 SVGIG (reference sequence). J lost 0 bases, V lost 3 bases, and 12 bases had no gene match. The CDR3 region is CAWRHTPGTGISYEQYF. The CDR3 DNA follows: TGTGCCTGGAGACACACTCCGGGGACAGGGATCTCCTACGAGCAGTACTTC.

The sample holds a few counts of this clone. The V gene is TRBV18, the J gene TRBJ2-7; D is unclear. The ends were cut back, 3 bases at V and 4 bases at J, with 13 bases in the middle. This CDR3 contains 14 residues. Germline V gene sequence: CDR1 KGHSH, CDR2 LQKENI. The CDR3 is CASSPGRTNYEQYF. The CDR3 DNA reads as TGTGCCAGCTCACCCGGCCGAACTAATTACGAGCAGTACTTC.

This clone occurred a few times. The rearrangement uses TRBV29-1 and TRBJ2-7; 7 bases are shared with TRBD2. This CDR3 spans 13 amino acids. From germline, CDR1 is SQVTM and CDR2 ANQGSEA. V shed 8 bases and J 4 bases; nucleotides not matched to a gene: 11. Here the CDR3 DNA reads TGCAGCATAATAACAGCGGGGACTTACGAGCAGTACTTC. Its translation: CSIITAGTYEQYF.